The next 15 T cell receptor beta chains were all read from a single sample in a study of blood T cell repertoires in COVID-19 (dated by TCRdb to 2019 to 2021). Preparation of the library involved the immunoSEQ multiplex PCR assay. TCRdb re-hosts the immuneACCESS table, in-frame sequences only. Its copies lack some clones; in the studies checked, an unresolved V gene accounts for under half of them, and the cause for the rest is not known. This sample is represented by 150,000 to 200,000 clones; 65% to 90% of them were singletons. The top ten clonotypes cover approximately 1.4% of the sample. The source material was peripheral blood. Receptor source: a human donor in a cohort sampled during active COVID-19.

The CDR3 DNA sequence: TGTGCCAGCAGCTTGCAACCGGGACTTCCTCGCGGTGGCTACACCTTC. Translating gives CASSLQPGLPRGGYTF. The chain joins TRBV7-3 to TRBJ1-2, with D possibly being TRBD1 (5 bases). Looked up from germline, CDR1 is SGHTA and CDR2 is FQGTGA. The CDR3 is 16 residues long. V gave up 3 bases and J gave up 7 bases, with 21 bases separating them.

This clone was seen only a few times. The genes are TRBV24-1 and TRBJ2-3, with D maybe TRBD2 (5 bases). Per germline, CDR1 KGHDR and CDR2 SFDVKD. The CDR3 has 14 residues. V lost 2 bases to trimming and J lost 11 bases, with 16 bases between them. CDR3 DNA sequence: TGTGCCACCAGTGATTCTAGGACTGGGTGGGGGCAGTATTTT. It codes for CATSDSRTGWGQYF.

The CDR3, as DNA: TGTGCCAGCAGTTACAGACAGGGCGGCTACGAGCAGTACTTC. Protein sequence: CASSYRQGGYEQYF. The chain joins TRBV6-2 or TRBV6-3 to TRBJ2-7, with TRBD1 matching 7 bases. J lost 3 bases, V lost 2 bases, and 4 bases had no gene match. Germline V gene lookup returns CDR1 MNHEY and CDR2 SVGEGT. The CDR3 extends over 14 amino acids.

The J gene is TRBJ1-2, the V gene TRBV19, with TRBD1 matching over 7 bases. CDR3 size: 15 residues. CDR1 and CDR2 (germline): LNHDA, SQIVND (reference sequence). V shed 5 bases, J shed 4 bases, and the junction held 10 bases outside the gene matches. CDR3 sequence: CASSFPNRGGYGYTF. The CDR3 DNA reads TGTGCCAGTAGTTTCCCTAACAGGGGCGGCTATGGCTACACCTTC. Combining the CDR3 with reference TRBV19 and TRBJ1-2 gives the whole variable domain DGGITQSPKYLFRKEGQNVTLSCEQNLNHDAMYWYRQDPGQGLRLIYYSQIVNDFQKGDIAEGYSVSREKKESFPLTVTSAQKNPTAFYLCASSFPNRGGYGYTFGSGTRLTVV.

The rearrangement joins TRBV5-1 to TRBJ2-7; 13 bases match TRBD2. V was pared by 4 bases and J by 6 bases, with 7 bases of the junction left unmatched. Looked up from germline, CDR1 is SGHRS and CDR2 is YFSETQ. This CDR3 comprises 15 residues. CDR3 residues: CASSPGTSGTGEQYF. Here the CDR3 DNA reads TGCGCCAGCAGCCCCGGGACTAGCGGGACTGGCGAGCAGTACTTC.

CDR3 region: CASSLLQSDTQYF. Here the CDR3 DNA reads TGTGCCAGCAGCTTACTACAGTCTGATACGCAGTATTTT. The J gene is TRBJ2-3, the V gene TRBV11-2; D not certain. The germline V gene encodes CDR1 SGHAT and CDR2 FQNNGV. The CDR3 runs to 13 residues. V shed 2 bases and J shed 6 bases, with 9 bases lying between them. The full variable domain, with the rest looked up from reference TRBV11-2 and TRBJ2-3, is EAGVAQSPRYKIIEKRQSVAFWCNPISGHATLYWYQQILGQGPKLLIQFQNNGVVDDSQLPKDRFSAERLKGVDSTLKIQPAKLEDSAVYLCASSLLQSDTQYFGPGTRLTVL.

This chain links TRBV19 with TRBJ2-1; 15 nucleotides match TRBD2. Germline V gene data show CDR1 as LNHDA and CDR2 as SQIVND (reference sequence). J was trimmed by 0 bases and V by 5 bases; bases with no gene match: 8. The CDR3 runs to 19 residues. The CDR3 DNA follows: TGTGCCAGTAGTTTAGCCGGGACTAGCGGGGGGCTCTCCTACAATGAGCAGTTCTTC. Translating gives CASSLAGTSGGLSYNEQFF.

On this clone itself: Other DNA sequences in this specimen translate into the identical CDR3. CDR3 in amino acids: CASSLTGAYEQYF. CDR3 nucleotides: TGTGCCAGCAGTTTAACGGGGGCCTACGAGCAGTACTTC. J is TRBJ2-7 and V is TRBV27; a possible D gene is TRBD2 (6 bases). CDR3 size: 13 residues. The germline CDR1 and CDR2 sequences are MNHEY and SMNVEV (reference sequence). Trimming left V 2 bases short and J 2 bases short, with 7 bases between.

The chain combines TRBV2 with TRBJ2-7; 7 positions agree with TRBD1. Trimming removed 7 bases from V and 3 bases from J; junction bases left unmatched: 12. The CDR3 runs to 15 residues. CDR1 is SNHLY and CDR2 is FYNNEI in the germline V gene. The CDR3 DNA reads TGTGCCAGCATAGCTAGACAGGGCGACCTCTACGAGCAGTACTTC. Translating gives CASIARQGDLYEQYF.

This clone appeared a few times. This chain joins TRBV29-1 and TRBJ2-1; perhaps TRBD2 as D (7 bases). The CDR3 covers 17 residues. Germline assignment: CDR1 SQVTM and CDR2 ANQGSEA. Trimming took off 1 base at V and 4 bases at J, with 20 bases between the two ends. CDR3 amino acids: CSVEGEGGAKRYNEQFF. In nucleotides, the CDR3 is TGCAGCGTTGAAGGGGAGGGGGGAGCCAAAAGGTACAATGAGCAGTTCTTC.

Only a few counts were recorded for this clone. The chain carries TRBV3-1 (or the pseudogene TRBV3-2) and TRBJ2-1; 9 nucleotides match TRBD2. The CDR3 covers 13 residues. Looked up from germline, CDR1 is LGHDT and CDR2 is YNNKEL (reference sequence). J lost 12 bases, V lost 4 bases, and 7 bases had no gene match. The CDR3 protein is CASSRLAEVLQFF. The CDR3 DNA reads as TGTGCCAGCAGCCGACTAGCGGAGGTTTTGCAGTTCTTC.

The DNA of the CDR3 is TGTGCCAGCAGCCCGGGGGTAGCGCTTTCCTACGAGCAGTACTTC. It specifies CASSPGVALSYEQYF. The V gene is TRBV7-9, the J gene TRBJ2-7, with a weak D call TRBD2 (6 bases). CDR3 size: 15 residues. V shed 5 bases and J shed 1 base, with 15 bases lying between them. Germline CDR1 SEHNR, CDR2 FQNEAQ (reference sequence). The entire variable domain, with the rest obtained from reference TRBV7-9 and TRBJ2-7, is as follows: DTGVSQNPRHKITKRGQNVTFRCDPISEHNRLYWYRQTLGQGPEFLTYFQNEAQLEKSRLLSDRFSAERPKGSFSTLEIQRTEQGDSAMYLCASSPGVALSYEQYFGPGTRLTVT.

This chain links TRBV27 with TRBJ2-7; the D gene is possibly TRBD2 (7 bases). Per the germline V gene, CDR1 is MNHEY and CDR2 is SMNVEV (reference sequence). V was trimmed by 4 bases and J by 7 bases, leaving 20 bases between them. The CDR3 has 15 amino acids. In nucleotides, the CDR3 is TGTGCCAGCAGTTACATCGGACGGGGGGCGAATGAGCAGTACTTC. It codes for CASSYIGRGANEQYF.

This rearrangement joins TRBV18 to TRBJ2-7, with 8 bases identical to TRBD1. Germline-derived CDR1 and CDR2 are KGHSH and LQKENI. The CDR3 contains 14 residues. V lost 2 bases to trimming and J lost 4 bases; unmatched junction nucleotides: 4. CDR3 nucleotides: TGTGCCAGCTCACCAGACAGGGGAGGTTACGAGCAGTACTTC. This encodes CASSPDRGGYEQYF.

The V call is TRBV28, the J call TRBJ2-7, with 7 bases that match TRBD2. Losses at the gene ends were 6 bases for V and 4 bases for J; bases not matched to a gene: 3. The CDR3 runs 12 residues. In germline, CDR1 is MDHEN, CDR2 SYDVKM. The CDR3 sequence is CASRREGYEQYF. The CDR3 DNA sequence: TGTGCCAGCAGGAGGGAGGGGTACGAGCAGTACTTC. The full variable domain, in which reference TRBV28 and TRBJ2-7 provide the parts outside the CDR3, is DVKVTQSSRYLVKRTGEKVFLECVQDMDHENMFWYRQDPGLGLRLIYFSYDVKMKEKGDIPEGYSVSREKKERFSLILESASTNQTSMYLCASRREGYEQYFGPGTRLTVT.